This T cell receptor (beta chain) emerged from a study of blood T cell repertoires in COVID-19. Study background: T cells, B-cell-depleted T cells, or PBMCs provided the cDNA or gDNA that served as material.

Clones were sequenced by immunoSEQ multiplex PCR, and TCRdb holds only the in-frame ones, with some missing. The sample includes a few hundred thousand clones, about 92% of them seen just once. Germline CDR1 is SGHAT and CDR2 is FQNNGV. This CDR3 is built from 16 residues. V shed 1 base, J shed 0 bases, and the junction held 3 bases outside the gene matches. The chain is built from TRBV11-2 and TRBJ2-1; 7 nucleotides align to TRBD2. Sequencing was carried out using PBMCs or T cells enriched from blood (not recorded which). The clonotype originates from a woman in her 30s who had recovered from COVID-19. For the CDR3, the DNA is TGTGCCAGCAGCTTAGCTGGGAGGGGCTCCTACAATGAGCAGTTCTTC. Its translation: CASSLAGRGSYNEQFF.